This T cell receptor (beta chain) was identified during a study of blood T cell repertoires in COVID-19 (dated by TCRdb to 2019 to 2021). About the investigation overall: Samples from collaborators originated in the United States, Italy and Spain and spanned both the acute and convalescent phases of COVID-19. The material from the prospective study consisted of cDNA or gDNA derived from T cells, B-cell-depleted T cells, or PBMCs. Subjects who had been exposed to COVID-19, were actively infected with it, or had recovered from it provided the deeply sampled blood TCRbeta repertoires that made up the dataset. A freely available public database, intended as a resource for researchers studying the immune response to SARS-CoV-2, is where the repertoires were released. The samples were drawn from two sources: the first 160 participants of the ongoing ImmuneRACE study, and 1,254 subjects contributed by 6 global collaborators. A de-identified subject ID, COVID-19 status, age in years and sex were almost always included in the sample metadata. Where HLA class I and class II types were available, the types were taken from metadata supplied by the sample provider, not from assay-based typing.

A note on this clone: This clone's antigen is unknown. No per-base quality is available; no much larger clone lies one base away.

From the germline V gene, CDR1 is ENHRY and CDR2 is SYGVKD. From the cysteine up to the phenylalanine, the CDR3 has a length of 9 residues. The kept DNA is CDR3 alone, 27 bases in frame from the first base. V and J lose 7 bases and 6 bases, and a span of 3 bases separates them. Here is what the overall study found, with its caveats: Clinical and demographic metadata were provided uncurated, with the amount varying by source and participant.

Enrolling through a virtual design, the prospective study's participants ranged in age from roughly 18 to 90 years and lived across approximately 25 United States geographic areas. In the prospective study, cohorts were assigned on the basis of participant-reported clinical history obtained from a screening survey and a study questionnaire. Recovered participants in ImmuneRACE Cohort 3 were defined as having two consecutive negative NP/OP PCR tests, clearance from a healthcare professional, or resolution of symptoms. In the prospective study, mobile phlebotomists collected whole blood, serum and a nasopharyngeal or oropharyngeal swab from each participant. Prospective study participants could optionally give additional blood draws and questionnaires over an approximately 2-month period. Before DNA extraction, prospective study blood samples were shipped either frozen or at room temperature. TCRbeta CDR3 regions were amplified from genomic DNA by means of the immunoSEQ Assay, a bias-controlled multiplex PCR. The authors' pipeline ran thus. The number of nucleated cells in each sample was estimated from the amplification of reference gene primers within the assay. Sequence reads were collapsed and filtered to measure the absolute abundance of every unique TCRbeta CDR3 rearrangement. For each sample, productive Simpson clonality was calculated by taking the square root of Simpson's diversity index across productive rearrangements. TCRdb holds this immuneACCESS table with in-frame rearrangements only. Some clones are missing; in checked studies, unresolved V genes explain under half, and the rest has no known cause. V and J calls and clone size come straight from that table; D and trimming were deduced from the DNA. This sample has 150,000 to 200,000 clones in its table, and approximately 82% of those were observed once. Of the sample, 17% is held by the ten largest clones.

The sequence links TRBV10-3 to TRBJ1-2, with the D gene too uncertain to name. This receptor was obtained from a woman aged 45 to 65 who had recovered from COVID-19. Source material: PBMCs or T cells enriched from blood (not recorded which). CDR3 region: CAIINGYTF. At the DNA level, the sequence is TGTGCCATCATTAATGGCTACACCTTC.